This T cell receptor beta chain was captured by sequencing in a study of CXCR3-negative and CXCR3-positive naive CD8 T cells. The libraries of TRB cDNA were prepared using 5' RACE with UMI labels. With the 5' RACE reads reprocessed, TCRdb shows one record per CDR3 protein and no DNA. The sample holds tens of thousands of distinct CDR3 sequences. The CDR3 sequence is 16 residues long. The chain carries TRBV12-3 or TRBV12-4 and TRBJ2-2; TCRdb's D call, TRBD1, is unchecked because there is no DNA. Material for sequencing was memory CD8+ T cells from blood. This clonotype originated in a human donor in good health. Some clones in this sample may be carry-over from other donors' samples. CDR3 loop: CASRQDWGENTGELFF.